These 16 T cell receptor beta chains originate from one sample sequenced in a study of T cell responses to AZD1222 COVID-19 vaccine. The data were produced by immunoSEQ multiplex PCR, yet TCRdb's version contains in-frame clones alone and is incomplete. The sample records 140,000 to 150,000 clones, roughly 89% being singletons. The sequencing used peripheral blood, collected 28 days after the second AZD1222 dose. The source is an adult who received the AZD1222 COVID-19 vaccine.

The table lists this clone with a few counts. In DNA, the CDR3 is TGTGCCAGCAGTTTGATCAGCCTCAATCAGCCCCAGCATTTT. Translating gives CASSLISLNQPQHF. The chain combines TRBV28 with TRBJ1-5; no firm D call. V was clipped by 3 bases and J by 3 bases, with 9 bases between them. This CDR3 is built from 14 residues. Germline V gives CDR1 MDHEN, CDR2 SYDVKM. The whole variable domain, filled in from reference TRBV28 and TRBJ1-5, reads DVKVTQSSRYLVKRTGEKVFLECVQDMDHENMFWYRQDPGLGLRLIYFSYDVKMKEKGDIPEGYSVSREKKERFSLILESASTNQTSMYLCASSLISLNQPQHFGDGTRLSIL.

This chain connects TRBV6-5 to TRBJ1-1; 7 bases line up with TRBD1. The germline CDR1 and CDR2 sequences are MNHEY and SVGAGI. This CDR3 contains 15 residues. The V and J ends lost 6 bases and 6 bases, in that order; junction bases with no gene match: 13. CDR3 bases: TGTGCCAGCAGGGCCTACAGGGGTCTTTTCGCTGAAGCTTTCTTT. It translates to CASRAYRGLFAEAFF.

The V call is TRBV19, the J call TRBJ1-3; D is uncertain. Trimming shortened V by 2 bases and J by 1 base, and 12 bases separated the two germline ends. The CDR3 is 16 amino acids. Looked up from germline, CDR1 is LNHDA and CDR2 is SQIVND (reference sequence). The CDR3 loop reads CASSIFEGDSGNTIYF. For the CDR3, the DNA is TGTGCCAGTAGTATATTCGAGGGTGATTCTGGAAACACCATATATTTT. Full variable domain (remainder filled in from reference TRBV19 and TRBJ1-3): DGGITQSPKYLFRKEGQNVTLSCEQNLNHDAMYWYRQDPGQGLRLIYYSQIVNDFQKGDIAEGYSVSREKKESFPLTVTSAQKNPTAFYLCASSIFEGDSGNTIYFGEGSWLTVV.

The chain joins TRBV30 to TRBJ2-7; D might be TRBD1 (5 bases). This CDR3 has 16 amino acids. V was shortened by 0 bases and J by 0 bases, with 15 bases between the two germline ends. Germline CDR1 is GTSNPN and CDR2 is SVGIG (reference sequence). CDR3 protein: CAWSVRLGALSYEQYF. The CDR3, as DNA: TGTGCCTGGAGTGTTCGCCTAGGGGCCCTCTCCTACGAGCAGTACTTC. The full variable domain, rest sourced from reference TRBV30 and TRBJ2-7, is SQTIHQWPATLVQPVGSPLSLECTVEGTSNPNLYWYRQAAGRGLQLLFYSVGIGQISSEVPQNLSASRPQDRQFILSSKKLLLSDSGFYLCAWSVRLGALSYEQYFGPGTRLTVT.

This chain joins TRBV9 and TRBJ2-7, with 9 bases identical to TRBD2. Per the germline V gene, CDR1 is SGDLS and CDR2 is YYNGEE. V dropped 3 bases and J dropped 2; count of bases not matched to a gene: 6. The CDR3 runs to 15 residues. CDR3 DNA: TGTGCCAGCAGCGAAGCGGGAGGTCTCACCTACGAGCAGTACTTC. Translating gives CASSEAGGLTYEQYF.

The CDR3 protein is CASRNPGLPANEQFF. CDR3 bases: TGCGCCAGCAGAAATCCAGGGCTTCCCGCCAATGAGCAGTTCTTC. The chain links TRBV5-1 to TRBJ2-1; tentatively, D is TRBD1 (5 bases). Trimming stripped 5 bases from V and 6 bases from J, with 18 bases between. The germline V gene encodes CDR1 SGHRS and CDR2 YFSETQ. CDR3 length equals 15 residues.

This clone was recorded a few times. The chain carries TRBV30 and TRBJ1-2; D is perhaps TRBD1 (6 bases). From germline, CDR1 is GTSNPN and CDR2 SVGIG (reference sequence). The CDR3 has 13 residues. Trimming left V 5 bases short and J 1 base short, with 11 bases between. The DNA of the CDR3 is TGTGCCTGGCCCAGGACAGATAACTATGGCTACACCTTC. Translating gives CAWPRTDNYGYTF.

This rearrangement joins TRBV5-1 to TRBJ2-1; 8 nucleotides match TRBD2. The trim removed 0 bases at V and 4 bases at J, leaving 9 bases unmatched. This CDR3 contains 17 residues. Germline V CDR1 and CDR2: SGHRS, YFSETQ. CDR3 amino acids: CASSLAGGAGGYNEQFF. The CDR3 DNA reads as TGCGCCAGCAGCTTGGCCGGCGGCGCGGGGGGTTACAATGAGCAGTTCTTC.

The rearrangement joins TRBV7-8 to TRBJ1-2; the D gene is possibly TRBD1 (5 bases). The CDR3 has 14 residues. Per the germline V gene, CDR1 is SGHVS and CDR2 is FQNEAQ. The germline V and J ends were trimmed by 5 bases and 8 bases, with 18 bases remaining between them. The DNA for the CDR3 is TGTGCCAGCAGCCCGGGACCGTTCTCTGAAGGCTACACCTTC. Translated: CASSPGPFSEGYTF.

CDR3 protein: CASTPTLGSTDTQYF. The CDR3 DNA reads TGTGCCAGCACCCCAACCCTCGGTAGCACAGATACGCAGTATTTT. The rearrangement uses TRBV7-6 and TRBJ2-3, with D hard to call. V was clipped by 7 bases and J by 0 bases, with 14 bases between them. There are 15 residues in the CDR3. CDR1 and CDR2 from the germline V gene are SGHVS and FNYEAQ.

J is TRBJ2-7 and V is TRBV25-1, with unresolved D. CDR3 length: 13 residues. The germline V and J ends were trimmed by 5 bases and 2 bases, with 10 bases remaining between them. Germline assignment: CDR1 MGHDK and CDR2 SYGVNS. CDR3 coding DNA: TGTGCCAGCAGTCATCCCAACACCTACGAGCAGTACTTC. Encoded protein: CASSHPNTYEQYF.

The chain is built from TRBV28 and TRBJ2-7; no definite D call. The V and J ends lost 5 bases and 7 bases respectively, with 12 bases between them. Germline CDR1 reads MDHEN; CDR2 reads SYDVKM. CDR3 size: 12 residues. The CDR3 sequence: CASSRTIWEQYF. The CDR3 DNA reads TGTGCCAGCAGTAGGACCATCTGGGAGCAGTACTTC.

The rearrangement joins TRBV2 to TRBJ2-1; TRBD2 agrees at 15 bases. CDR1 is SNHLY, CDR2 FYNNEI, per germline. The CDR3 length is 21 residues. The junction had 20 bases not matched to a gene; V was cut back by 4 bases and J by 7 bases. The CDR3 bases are TGTGCCAGCAGTGCCCCCCCCAGGACTAGCGGGAGGGGTCTGAGGGGGAATGAGCAGTTCTTC. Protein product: CASSAPPRTSGRGLRGNEQFF.

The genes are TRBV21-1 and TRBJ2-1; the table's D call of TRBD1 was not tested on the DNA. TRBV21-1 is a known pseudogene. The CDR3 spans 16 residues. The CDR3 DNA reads TGTGCCAGCAGCCGACCCAGGGGGAAAGGGGGGAATGAGCAGTTCTTC. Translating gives CASSRPRGKGGNEQFF.

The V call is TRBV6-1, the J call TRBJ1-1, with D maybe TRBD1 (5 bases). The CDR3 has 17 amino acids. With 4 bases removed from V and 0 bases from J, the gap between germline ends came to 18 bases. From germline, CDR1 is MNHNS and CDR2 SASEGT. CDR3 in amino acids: CASSGDERRSMNTEAFF. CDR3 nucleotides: TGTGCCAGCAGTGGGGACGAGAGGAGGTCTATGAACACTGAAGCTTTCTTT.

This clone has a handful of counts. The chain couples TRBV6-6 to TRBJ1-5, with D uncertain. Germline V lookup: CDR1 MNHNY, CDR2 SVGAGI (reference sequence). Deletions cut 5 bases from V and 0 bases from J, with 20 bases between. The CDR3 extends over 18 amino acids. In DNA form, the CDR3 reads TGTGCCAGCAGTCCAAACAAGCGGCAGACTTATAGCAATCAGCCCCAGCATTTT. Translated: CASSPNKRQTYSNQPQHF.